Listed below are T cell receptor beta chains from one sample, sequenced in a study of CD8 T cells in ankylosing spondylitis. One entry per CDR3 protein results from TCRdb running MiXCR on the 5' RACE reads. This repertoire shows approximately 400,000 distinct CDR3 sequences, about 15% found once; its top ten account for around 0.92%. Sequencing was performed on blood, either unsorted or a sorted T cell fraction (not recorded which). These TCRs come from a male donor with ankylosing spondylitis. Both conserved end residues are part of each CDR3. Each record gives: V gene, J gene, clone size, D gene, CDR3 protein, CDR3 DNA. The D gene is left open where the match is weak. For some rows the clone size is stated as once, few or many, or as a class when expanded; others skip it.

TRBV6-5,TRBJ1-5,NA,NA,CASSYSGEGQPQHF,TGTGCCAGCAGTTACTCGGGGGAGGGACAGCCCCAGCATTTT
TRBV7-9,TRBJ2-5,NA,NA,CASSQRKETQYF,TGTGCCAGCAGCCAGCGGAAAGAGACCCAGTACTTC
TRBV28,TRBJ2-2,few,TRBD1,CASSPGQSVAGELFF,TGTGCCAGCAGTCCGGGACAGTCTGTGGCCGGGGAGCTGTTTTTT
TRBV13,TRBJ2-1,few,TRBD2,CASSHSGRGNEQFF,TGTGCCAGCAGCCATAGCGGGAGAGGGAATGAGCAGTTCTTC
TRBV11-2,TRBJ2-7,many,TRBD1,CASSPSTGGYEQYF,TGTGCCAGCAGCCCCTCGACAGGGGGATACGAGCAGTACTTC
TRBV12-3/TRBV12-4,TRBJ2-2,many,TRBD2,CASSPRAGVTGELFF,TGTGCCAGCAGCCCAAGGGCGGGAGTGACCGGGGAGCTGTTTTTT
TRBV20-1,TRBJ2-7,few,TRBD2,CSARGGSGGTYEQYF,TGCAGTGCTAGAGGGGGGTCGGGAGGGACGTACGAGCAGTACTTC
TRBV18,TRBJ2-5,NA,TRBD2,CASSPTSGVQETQYF,TGTGCCAGCTCACCTACTAGCGGGGTACAAGAGACCCAGTACTTC
TRBV5-1,TRBJ2-3,NA,NA,CASTGAFLEGDTQYF,TGCGCCAGCACCGGGGCGTTCCTTGAGGGGGATACGCAGTATTTT
TRBV10-3,TRBJ2-2,few,TRBD1,CAIGTGTDTGELFF,TGTGCCATCGGTACCGGGACAGACACCGGGGAGCTGTTTTTT
TRBV20-1,TRBJ2-2,NA,NA,CSAIHRDQTGELFF,TGCAGTGCTATCCACCGGGACCAAACCGGGGAGCTGTTTTTT
TRBV20-1,TRBJ1-1,once,NA,CSARDPAGASSGNTEAFF,TGCAGTGCTAGAGATCCGGCGGGGGCCAGTTCCGGGAACACTGAAGCTTTCTTT
TRBV10-3,TRBJ1-3,few,NA,CASSKGDRKANTIYF,TGTGCCTCTTCAAAAGGTGACAGGAAGGCAAACACCATATATTTT
TRBV3-1,TRBJ1-4,NA,NA,CASSQQQGNEKLFF,TGTGCCAGCAGCCAGCAACAGGGAAATGAAAAACTGTTTTTT
TRBV4-1,TRBJ1-2,few,NA,CASSQEDRSRRYGYTF,TGCGCCAGCAGCCAAGAGGATCGGTCGAGGCGATATGGCTACACCTTC
TRBV5-1,TRBJ2-7,few,TRBD2,CASSWGLAKSYEQYF,TGCGCCAGCAGCTGGGGACTAGCGAAATCCTACGAGCAGTACTTC
TRBV2,TRBJ2-1,NA,NA,CASRGSTLYNEQFF,TGTGCCAGCAGAGGAAGCACCCTCTACAATGAGCAGTTCTTC
TRBV7-9,TRBJ1-1,few,NA,CASSLERRNSEAFF,TGTGCCAGCAGCTTAGAACGCCGGAACTCTGAAGCTTTCTTT
TRBV5-1,TRBJ1-1,few,TRBD1,CASSGGQGKYTEAFF,TGCGCCAGCAGCGGGGGACAGGGGAAGTACACTGAAGCTTTCTTT
TRBV6-1,TRBJ1-1,NA,NA,CASSAKRGNTEAFF,TGTGCCAGCAGTGCTAAAAGGGGGAACACTGAAGCTTTCTTT
TRBV20-1,TRBJ1-1,NA,TRBD1,CSARDPTGGRGTEAFF,TGCAGTGCTAGAGATCCGACAGGGGGTCGGGGCACTGAAGCTTTCTTT
TRBV30,TRBJ1-2,few,TRBD1,CAWSRDRGGYGYTF,TGTGCCTGGAGTCGGGACAGGGGGGGCTATGGCTACACCTTC
TRBV9,TRBJ2-1,NA,NA,CASSVGSASSYNEQFF,TGTGCCAGCAGCGTGGGCTCTGCGAGCTCCTACAATGAGCAGTTCTTC
TRBV15,TRBJ1-2,few,TRBD1,CATSRHQGAVVSGGYTF,TGTGCCACCAGCAGACATCAGGGGGCGGTTGTTTCTGGCGGCTACACCTTC
TRBV18,TRBJ1-4,few,TRBD1,CASSPGTVEKLFF,TGTGCCAGCTCACCGGGGACAGTCGAAAAACTGTTTTTT
TRBV12-3/TRBV12-4,TRBJ1-4,many,TRBD1,CASRSDRGKLFF,TGTGCCAGCAGATCCGACAGGGGAAAACTGTTTTTT
TRBV27,TRBJ2-4,many,NA,CASSPGGGNIQYF,TGTGCCAGCAGTCCTGGAGGGGGAAACATTCAGTACTTC
TRBV11-2,TRBJ2-1,NA,NA,CASTSAGLSYNEQFF,TGTGCCAGCACTTCGGCCGGTCTAAGCTACAATGAGCAGTTCTTC
TRBV4-1,TRBJ1-3,NA,NA,CASSQRWGRNTIYF,TGCGCCAGCAGCCAACGCTGGGGGCGAAACACCATATATTTT
TRBV5-1,TRBJ2-3,many,TRBD1,CASSLSTPGTGSDTQYF,TGCGCCAGCAGCTTGTCCACTCCCGGGACAGGGTCAGATACGCAGTATTTT
TRBV12-3/TRBV12-4,TRBJ2-2,few,NA,CASSLATETGELFF,TGTGCCAGCAGTTTAGCGACAGAGACCGGGGAGCTGTTTTTT
TRBV12-3/TRBV12-4,TRBJ2-5,many,TRBD1,CATGDRGKGETQYF,TGTGCCACTGGGGACAGGGGAAAAGGAGAGACCCAGTACTTC
TRBV5-1,TRBJ1-2,few,NA,CASSRQSSNYGYTF,TGCGCCAGCAGCCGACAGAGTTCTAACTATGGCTACACCTTC
TRBV5-1,TRBJ2-3,NA,TRBD2,CASSFRAGPRTDTQYF,TGCGCCAGCAGCTTCCGAGCGGGGCCCCGCACAGATACGCAGTATTTT
TRBV6-2/TRBV6-3,TRBJ2-7,NA,TRBD1,CASNLGTGATYEQYF,TGTGCCAGCAACCTAGGGACAGGGGCAACCTACGAGCAGTACTTC
TRBV24-1,TRBJ2-2,many,TRBD2,CATGTGTTPNTGELFF,TGTGCCACCGGGACCGGGACTACTCCGAACACCGGGGAGCTGTTTTTT
TRBV4-3,TRBJ2-3,NA,TRBD2,CASSQEPTTSSSATQYF,TGCGCCAGCAGCCAAGAGCCAACGACTAGCAGTTCAGCGACGCAGTATTTT
TRBV20-1,TRBJ1-1,NA,TRBD1,CSASRTGGTEAFF,TGCAGTGCTTCGAGGACAGGCGGGACTGAAGCTTTCTTT
TRBV6-1,TRBJ1-5,many,NA,CASSGQRVNQPQHF,TGTGCCAGCAGTGGACAGAGGGTTAATCAGCCCCAGCATTTT
TRBV27,TRBJ1-5,few,TRBD1,CASSPYRGESNQLQHF,TGTGCCAGCAGTCCCTACAGGGGAGAGAGCAATCAGCTCCAGCATTTT
TRBV12-3/TRBV12-4,TRBJ2-2,many,TRBD2,CASSLSLGGSGELFF,TGTGCCAGCAGTTTAAGTCTGGGGGGGTCCGGGGAGCTGTTTTTT
TRBV20-1,TRBJ1-2,few,NA,CSATMAGEVNGYTF,TGCAGTGCTACCATGGCAGGGGAAGTAAATGGCTACACCTTC
TRBV5-1,TRBJ1-1,NA,NA,CASSLDGSGGTEAFF,TGCGCCAGCAGCTTGGACGGGTCCGGGGGCACTGAAGCTTTCTTT
TRBV20-1,TRBJ2-3,NA,NA,CSASVSITDTQYF,TGCAGTGCTAGTGTGTCCATCACAGATACGCAGTATTTT
TRBV3-1,TRBJ2-7,few,NA,CASSQFGLGYF,TGTGCCAGCAGCCAATTTGGTTTGGGGTACTTC
TRBV2,TRBJ2-3,NA,TRBD2,CASRAGTSADTQYF,TGTGCCAGCAGAGCCGGGACTAGCGCGGATACGCAGTATTTT
TRBV18,TRBJ2-3,many,NA,CASSHRDDWSTDTQYF,TGTGCCAGCTCACACCGGGACGACTGGAGCACAGATACGCAGTATTTT
TRBV12-3/TRBV12-4,TRBJ1-2,many,NA,CASSLSGPYGYTF,TGTGCCAGCAGTTTATCTGGGCCCTATGGCTACACCTTC
TRBV29-1,TRBJ1-4,many,TRBD1,CSVGTGVEKLFF,TGCAGCGTTGGGACAGGGGTTGAAAAACTGTTTTTT
TRBV19,TRBJ2-3,NA,NA,CASSRSWTEDTQYF,TGTGCCAGTAGTCGATCTTGGACGGAAGATACGCAGTATTTT
TRBV29-1,TRBJ1-3,many,NA,CSAVANRDLNTIYF,TGCAGCGCCGTCGCTAACCGGGACCTAAACACCATATATTTT
TRBV12-3/TRBV12-4,TRBJ2-1,NA,NA,CASRQGTQTHSYNEQFF,TGTGCCAGCAGACAGGGAACACAGACGCACTCCTACAATGAGCAGTTCTTC
TRBV5-1,TRBJ2-3,NA,NA,CASSLRTVQDTQYF,TGCGCCAGCAGCTTGAGGACAGTTCAGGATACGCAGTATTTT
TRBV5-5,TRBJ1-2,NA,NA,CAMGPAPRNYGYTF,TGTGCCATGGGCCCGGCCCCCCGGAACTATGGCTACACCTTC
TRBV5-1,TRBJ1-1,few,NA,CASSTRGMDEAFF,TGCGCCAGCAGCACCCGGGGGATGGATGAAGCTTTCTTT
TRBV10-3,TRBJ1-1,few,NA,CAVRRKQDTEAFF,TGTGCCGTCCGACGGAAGCAGGACACTGAAGCTTTCTTT
TRBV7-6,TRBJ2-3,many,NA,CASSFKPGSDTQYF,TGTGCCAGCAGCTTCAAGCCAGGGTCAGATACGCAGTATTTT
TRBV5-1,TRBJ2-3,NA,NA,CASSFPDRRFTDTQYF,TGCGCCAGCAGCTTCCCAGACAGGAGGTTCACAGATACGCAGTATTTT
TRBV25-1,TRBJ1-1,NA,NA,CASSEYGTVNTEAFF,TGTGCCAGCAGTGAATACGGGACCGTGAACACTGAAGCTTTCTTT